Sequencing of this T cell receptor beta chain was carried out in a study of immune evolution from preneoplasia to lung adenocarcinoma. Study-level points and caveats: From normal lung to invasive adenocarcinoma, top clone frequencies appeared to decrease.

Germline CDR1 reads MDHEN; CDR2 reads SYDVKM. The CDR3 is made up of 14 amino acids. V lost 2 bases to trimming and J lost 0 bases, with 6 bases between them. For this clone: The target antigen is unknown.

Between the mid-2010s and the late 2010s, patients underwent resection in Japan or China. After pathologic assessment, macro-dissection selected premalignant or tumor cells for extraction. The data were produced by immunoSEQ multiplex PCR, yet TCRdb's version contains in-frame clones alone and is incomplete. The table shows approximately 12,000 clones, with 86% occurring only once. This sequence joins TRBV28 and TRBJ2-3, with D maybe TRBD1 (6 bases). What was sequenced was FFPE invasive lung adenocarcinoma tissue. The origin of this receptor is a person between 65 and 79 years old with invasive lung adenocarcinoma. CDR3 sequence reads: CASSLQGSTDTQYF. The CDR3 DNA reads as TGTGCCAGCAGTTTACAGGGGAGCACAGATACGCAGTATTTT. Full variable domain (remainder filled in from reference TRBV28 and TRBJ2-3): DVKVTQSSRYLVKRTGEKVFLECVQDMDHENMFWYRQDPGLGLRLIYFSYDVKMKEKGDIPEGYSVSREKKERFSLILESASTNQTSMYLCASSLQGSTDTQYFGPGTRLTVL.